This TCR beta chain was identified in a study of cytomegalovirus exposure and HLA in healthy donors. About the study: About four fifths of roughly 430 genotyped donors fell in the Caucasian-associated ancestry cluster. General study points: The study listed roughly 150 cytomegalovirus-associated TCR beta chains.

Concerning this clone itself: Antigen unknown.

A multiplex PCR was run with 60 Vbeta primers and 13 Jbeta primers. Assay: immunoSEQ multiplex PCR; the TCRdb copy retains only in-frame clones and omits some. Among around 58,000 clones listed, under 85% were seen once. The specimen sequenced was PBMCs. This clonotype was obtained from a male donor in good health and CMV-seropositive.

CDR3 nucleotide sequence: TGTGCCAGCAGACGGGACAGGGTATCGATGAACACTGAAGCTTTCTTT. It translates to CASRRDRVSMNTEAFF. V and J are TRBV6-6 and TRBJ1-1; 9 positions match TRBD1. Germline-derived CDR1 and CDR2 are MNHNY and SVGAGI (reference sequence). V shed 6 bases and J 0 bases; nucleotides not matched to a gene: 8. The CDR3 spans 16 residues.